This TCR beta chain was found in a study of T cell changes during pregnancy in multiple sclerosis. Per germline, CDR1 MNHEY and CDR2 SMNVEV (reference sequence). CDR3 length equals 16 residues. The V and J ends lost 2 bases and 3 bases respectively, with 11 bases between them. Produced via immunoSEQ multiplex PCR; TCRdb's table is partial and in-frame only. The repertoire holds roughly 80,000 clones, with 93% as singletons. Sequenced here: peripheral blood, sampled in the second trimester of pregnancy. V and J are TRBV27 and TRBJ2-6; tentatively, D is TRBD1 (5 bases). The TCR was taken from a female donor with multiple sclerosis, enrolled in a pregnancy study. CDR3 residues: CASSLQPGLGANVLTF. In DNA form, the CDR3 reads TGTGCCAGCAGTTTACAGCCAGGGCTTGGGGCCAACGTCCTGACTTTC.